Listed below are T cell receptor beta chains from one sample, sequenced in a study of T cells in Graves' hyperthyroidism and ophthalmopathy. TCRdb analysed the multiplex PCR reads with MiXCR anew, one entry per CDR3 protein. The table shows 300,000 to 500,000 distinct CDR3 sequences, with 11% to 15% occurring only once. The sequenced material came from blood. The origin of the receptors is a man aged 45-65 years with Graves' ophthalmopathy. The CDR3 runs from the conserved cysteine through the conserved F or W. The order of the fields is V gene, J gene, CDR3 protein.

v_call: TRBV5-1
j_call: TRBJ1-5
cdr3_aa: CASSWDPYSNQPQHF

v_call: TRBV7-2
j_call: TRBJ2-6
cdr3_aa: CASSLTSGYSGANVLTF

v_call: TRBV20-1
j_call: TRBJ2-5
cdr3_aa: CSASRWPLYQETQYF

v_call: TRBV19
j_call: TRBJ2-1
cdr3_aa: CASSIDPRLAGADEQFF

v_call: TRBV30
j_call: TRBJ1-4
cdr3_aa: CAWSVMGEKLFF

v_call: TRBV4-2
j_call: TRBJ2-2
cdr3_aa: CASSRGGLAGKNTGELFF

v_call: TRBV15
j_call: TRBJ2-1
cdr3_aa: CATSRTGTSGSNEQFF

v_call: TRBV20-1
j_call: TRBJ1-1
cdr3_aa: CSARTRTGNTEAFF

v_call: TRBV13
j_call: TRBJ2-5
cdr3_aa: CASSFLQSQETQYF

v_call: TRBV30
j_call: TRBJ2-7
cdr3_aa: CAWRGSSYEQYF

v_call: TRBV10-3
j_call: TRBJ2-1
cdr3_aa: CATRPGTSYNEQFF